Following are 5 T cell receptor beta chains from one sample sequenced in a study of cytomegalovirus exposure and HLA in healthy donors. It was with 60 Vbeta and 13 Jbeta primers that the PCR ran. Clones were read by immunoSEQ multiplex PCR, and TCRdb kept only the in-frame ones, dropping some. The table lists fewer than 70,000 clones, with approximately 5.1% in the top ten. Sequencing was carried out using PBMCs. The origin of the receptors is a man between 25 and 39 years old in good health and CMV-seropositive.

CDR3 amino acids: CASSYDYSYEQYF. The CDR3 nucleotides read TGTGCCAGCAGCTACGACTACTCCTACGAGCAGTACTTC. The chain recombines TRBV11-3 with TRBJ2-7; TRBD2 is a possible D gene (5 bases). The CDR3 extends over 13 amino acids. The germline V gene encodes CDR1 SGHNT and CDR2 YENEEA. The V gene lost 4 bases and the J gene lost 0 bases, with 7 bases spanning the gap.

The chain uses TRBV5-4 and TRBJ1-2, with 10 bases aligning to TRBD1. Trimming cost V 4 bases and J 2 bases; bases outside gene matches: 8. There are 16 residues in the CDR3. Germline CDR1 is SGHNT and CDR2 is YYREEE (reference sequence). For the CDR3, the DNA is TGTGCCAGCAGCCGGGACAGGGGTTTTGGAAACTATGGCTACACCTTC. Protein sequence: CASSRDRGFGNYGYTF. Filled out from reference TRBV5-4 and TRBJ1-2, the complete variable domain reads ETGVTQSPTHLIKTRGQQVTLRCSSQSGHNTVSWYQQALGQGPQFIFQYYREEENGRGNFPPRFSGLQFPNYSSELNVNALELDDSALYLCASSRDRGFGNYGYTFGSGTRLTVV.

CDR3 in DNA: TGTGCCAGCAGCTCGATACAGGGGCCTAACTATGGCTACACCTTC. Protein: CASSSIQGPNYGYTF. V is TRBV7-6 and J is TRBJ1-2; 7 bases match TRBD1. Germline CDR1 reads SGHVS; CDR2 reads FNYEAQ. J lost 0 bases, V lost 4 bases, and 5 bases had no gene match. The CDR3 is 15 residues long.

Comment on this clone: The sample carries other DNA sequences with the same CDR3. The chain couples TRBV7-9 to TRBJ2-5; possible D gene TRBD2, 6 bases. The germline V and J ends were trimmed by 1 base and 5 bases, with 17 bases remaining between them. This CDR3 is built from 16 residues. Looked up from germline, CDR1 is SEHNR and CDR2 is FQNEAQ (reference sequence). CDR3 region: CASSLGETGTRETQYF. As DNA, the CDR3 is TGTGCCAGCAGCTTAGGTGAGACGGGGACTCGCGAGACCCAGTACTTC.

A remark on this clone: An end of the junction differs from the germline gene, which may be a read error. This chain uses TRBV30 with TRBJ1-5; 7 positions agree with TRBD1. The CDR3 runs 15 residues. Germline lookup yields CDR1 GTSNPN and CDR2 SVGIG (reference sequence). CDR3 region: CAGSGGQGGPQPQHF. For the CDR3, the DNA is TGTGCCGGGAGTGGGGGGCAGGGGGGTCCTCAGCCCCAGCATTTT.